This TCR beta chain originates from a study of T-cell reconstitution after alpha-beta-depleted transplantation in children. Construction of the TCRbeta library involved unique molecular identifiers. Each CDR3 protein is one row after TCRdb ran MiXCR on the PCR reads. Of roughly 590,000 distinct CDR3 sequences listed, 16% are singletons. V trimming: 8 bases; J trimming: 3 bases; junction bases outside the gene matches: 4. The CDR3 is made up of 13 amino acids. The sequenced sample was PBMCs from the stem cell graft donor, obtained from the stem cell graft. The V and J genes are TRBV12-3 or TRBV12-4 and TRBJ2-4; 7 nucleotides match TRBD2. This TCR came from a human donor who donated a stem cell graft to a child with acute myeloid leukemia. The CDR3 loop is CASWREGKNIQYF. CDR3 DNA: TGTGCCAGCTGGAGGGAGGGCAAAAACATTCAGTACTTC.